This is a list of T cell receptor beta chains from one sample in a study of a mutant IDH1 vaccine in newly diagnosed glioma. Assay used: immunoSEQ multiplex PCR; TCRdb lists only in-frame clones, some missing. Counted here are some 42,000 clones, 75% to 85% occurring once; the ten biggest clones make up just over 5%. These TCRs' antigens remain unknown. Sequenced material: PBMCs, taken from a glioma patient whose treatment included an IDH1 peptide vaccine. The receptors derive from a woman aged 50 to 60 with glioma. Each CDR3 is given with its conserved first and last residue. Each record gives: D gene, J gene, clone size, V gene, CDR3 DNA, CDR3 protein. A D gene is named only where the DNA matches it firmly. Clone size appears in some rows only: once, few, many, or a class for an expanded clone.

-	TRBJ1-1	-	TRBV2	TGTGCCAGCAGTGAAGGGGGTTGGGCCCATGAAGCTTTCTTT	CASSEGGWAHEAFF
TRBD1	TRBJ1-2	-	TRBV7-3	TGTGCCAGCAGCTTAGCCCCCTTATTAACGATAGGGGGCTTGCGGGGCTACACCTTC	CASSLAPLLTIGGLRGYTF
-	TRBJ1-5	-	TRBV15	TGTGCCACCAGCAGAGGGATCAATCAGCCCCAGCATTTT	CATSRGINQPQHF
TRBD1	TRBJ1-2	-	TRBV5-6	TGTGCCAGCAGCTCGGGGACAGGGGGAGGCTTTAACTATGGCTACACCTTC	CASSSGTGGGFNYGYTF
-	TRBJ1-2	-	TRBV27	TGTGCCAGCAGTTTACACAGTAAAGGCTATGGCTACACCTTC	CASSLHSKGYGYTF
-	TRBJ2-7	-	TRBV5-4	TGTGCCAGCAGCTTGGGTGGGGGCACTGGAAGCTCCTACGAGCAGTACTTC	CASSLGGGTGSSYEQYF
TRBD1	TRBJ2-5	-	TRBV6-1	TGTGCCAGCACAGACAGGGCCGGAGAGACCCAGTACTTC	CASTDRAGETQYF
-	TRBJ1-2	-	TRBV19	TGTGCCAGTAGACAGATCCGGGGCTACACCTTC	CASRQIRGYTF
TRBD2	TRBJ2-1	-	TRBV30	TGTGCCTGGAGCCCCGGGGGGAATGAGCAGTTCTTC	CAWSPGGNEQFF
-	TRBJ1-1	-	TRBV7-9	TGTGCCAGCCTGCAGGGACTTATGAACACTGAAGCTTTCTTT	CASLQGLMNTEAFF
-	TRBJ1-5	once	TRBV27	TGTGCCAGCAGTTTATGGGGGGCCAACAATCAGCCCCAGCATTTT	CASSLWGANNQPQHF
-	TRBJ1-2	-	TRBV4-1	TGCGCCAGCAGCCGAGGTGGGGGTTTGAATATCGACTATGGCTACACCTTC	CASSRGGGLNIDYGYTF
-	TRBJ2-7	-	TRBV4-1	TGCGCCAGCAGCCAAGATTTGCCCCGATCGATGGCTGCGATCTACGAGCAGTACTTC	CASSQDLPRSMAAIYEQYF
-	TRBJ2-3	-	TRBV5-1	TGCGCCAGCAGCCCCGAGGGCGCAGCCAGCACAGATACGCAGTATTTT	CASSPEGAASTDTQYF
TRBD2	TRBJ2-5	-	TRBV19	TGTGCCAGTAGCCCAACATCGTTGCGGGGGGTCCAAGAGACCCAGTACTTC	CASSPTSLRGVQETQYF
-	TRBJ2-7	-	TRBV6-5	TGTGCCAGCAGTAACTCAGGGTTATCCTTCTCCTACGAGCAGTACTTC	CASSNSGLSFSYEQYF
-	TRBJ1-1	-	TRBV2	TGTGCCAGCACTTATATGAACACTGAAGCTTTCTTT	CASTYMNTEAFF
-	TRBJ1-1	-	TRBV6-5	TGTGCCAGCAGTTACTCTTTCGAGGGGGGTACTGAAGCTTTCTTT	CASSYSFEGGTEAFF
-	TRBJ2-3	-	TRBV29-1	TGCAGCGTTGATATCGGGGCTGGGAGAGATACGCAGTATTTT	CSVDIGAGRDTQYF
-	TRBJ1-5	-	TRBV5-6	TGTGCCAGCAGCTTGGCCCTCGGTCAGCCCCAGCATTTT	CASSLALGQPQHF
-	TRBJ1-2	once	TRBV7-9	TGTGCCAGCAGCTCGAGTGTTTATGGCTACACCTTC	CASSSSVYGYTF
-	TRBJ1-1	-	TRBV9	TGTGCCAGCAGCGTCGACCTTGGGACTGAAGCTTTCTTT	CASSVDLGTEAFF
TRBD1	TRBJ1-4	-	TRBV29-1	TGCAGCGTTGCGAACCGGACAGGGGTTGTAACGGAAAAACTGTTTTTT	CSVANRTGVVTEKLFF
-	TRBJ2-3	-	TRBV6-5	TGTGCCAGCGGAGGGACTGGCGCTAGCACAGATACGCAGTATTTT	CASGGTGASTDTQYF
-	TRBJ2-3	-	TRBV6-5	TGTGCCAGCAGCAATACAGATACGCAGTATTTT	CASSNTDTQYF
-	TRBJ2-6	-	TRBV11-3	TGTGCCAGCAAACCGCACTCTGGGGCCAACGTCCTGACTTTC	CASKPHSGANVLTF
TRBD1	TRBJ1-2	-	TRBV7-9	TGTGCCAGCAGCCGGACAGGGGTCTATGGCTACACCTTC	CASSRTGVYGYTF
-	TRBJ1-3	-	TRBV2	TGTGCCAGTGGGAGTAGCTCTGGAAACACCATATATTTT	CASGSSSGNTIYF
-	TRBJ2-7	-	TRBV18	TGTGCCAGCTCCCTATCCAGGACAGCCTACGAGCAGTACTTC	CASSLSRTAYEQYF
-	TRBJ2-2	-	TRBV6-5	TGTGCCAGCACGATCCAGGGTACCGGGGAGCTGTTTTTT	CASTIQGTGELFF
TRBD1	TRBJ1-5	-	TRBV10-3	TGTGCCATCAGTGAAGGTTTAGGGGGCGGTCAGCCCCAGCATTTT	CAISEGLGGGQPQHF
-	TRBJ1-2	-	TRBV6-1	TGTGCCATTACCTCCGGACAGACTACGGGCTACACCTTC	CAITSGQTTGYTF
TRBD1	TRBJ1-4	-	TRBV4-3	TGCGCCAGCAGCCAGGGCCGCTCGGGACAGGGGAAGGAAAAACTGTTTTTT	CASSQGRSGQGKEKLFF
-	TRBJ1-2	few	TRBV19	TGTGCCAGTAGTATAAGTCGAAGGGGAACAAGTGGCTACACCTTC	CASSISRRGTSGYTF
TRBD2	TRBJ2-7	-	TRBV5-6	TGTGCCAGCAGTCGCTATAGCGGGGTCGGCTACGAGCAGTACTTC	CASSRYSGVGYEQYF
-	TRBJ2-5	-	TRBV20-1	TGCAGTGCTCCGATATATGAGACCCAGTACTTC	CSAPIYETQYF
TRBD1	TRBJ2-5	once	TRBV12-5	TGTGCTAGTGCCATGACAGGGAAGGAGACCCAGTACTTC	CASAMTGKETQYF
-	TRBJ1-5	-	TRBV2	TGTGCCAGCGAACCGAGGCTTAGCAATCAGCCCCAGCATTTT	CASEPRLSNQPQHF
-	TRBJ1-1	-	TRBV6-5	TGTGCCAGCAGTTACTCGATAGGGGGGCACACTGAAGCTTTCTTT	CASSYSIGGHTEAFF
TRBD1	TRBJ2-3	-	TRBV5-1	TGCGCCAGCAGCCCCTACGACGGACAGGACACAGATACGCAGTATTTT	CASSPYDGQDTDTQYF
TRBD1	TRBJ2-7	-	TRBV28	TGTGCCAGCACCCTACAGGGGGCGCCGAGCGAGCAGTACTTC	CASTLQGAPSEQYF
TRBD2	TRBJ2-3	-	TRBV2	TGTGCCAGCAGTGAAGGGCGGGGGGCCGATACGCAGTATTTT	CASSEGRGADTQYF
TRBD1	TRBJ1-1	-	TRBV6-4	TGTGCCAGCAGTGTGGACAGGGGCACTGAAGCTTTCTTT	CASSVDRGTEAFF
-	TRBJ2-7	few	TRBV7-8	TGTGCCAGCAGCTTATGGGAAGGGCCCAACTACGAGCAGTACTTC	CASSLWEGPNYEQYF
-	TRBJ1-2	-	TRBV28	TGTGCCAGCAGTTTATACAGTTCCCTGGGCTACACCTTC	CASSLYSSLGYTF
TRBD1	TRBJ1-2	-	TRBV9	TGTGCCAGCAGCTCAAAGCTCCGACCGGGACAGGGGAACGTCAACGAACGGGGCTACACCTTC	CASSSKLRPGQGNVNERGYTF
-	TRBJ1-1	-	TRBV19	TGTGCCAGTAGTACCCAGGGACCGTATATGAACACTGAAGCTTTCTTT	CASSTQGPYMNTEAFF
-	TRBJ1-3	-	TRBV6-6	TGTGCCAGCCACCGGGACACCTCTGGAAACACCATATATTTT	CASHRDTSGNTIYF
-	TRBJ2-3	-	TRBV1	TGCACCAGCAGCCGACCCCATGGCCATCTAGACACAGATACGCAGTATTTT	CTSSRPHGHLDTDTQYF
-	TRBJ2-7	-	TRBV6-1	TGTGCCAGCACCGACAGCAGCTACGAGCAGTACTTC	CASTDSSYEQYF
-	TRBJ1-1	once	TRBV14	TGTGCCAGCAGCCCACTAGGAGGTGAAGCTTTCTTT	CASSPLGGEAFF
-	TRBJ1-2	-	TRBV5-6	TGTGCCAGCAGCTTGGACGGACAGTACTATGGCTACACCTTC	CASSLDGQYYGYTF
-	TRBJ2-1	-	TRBV30	TGTGCCTGGAGGGACAGAGGCAATGAGCAGTTCTTC	CAWRDRGNEQFF
TRBD1	TRBJ2-7	few	TRBV29-1	TGCAGCGTTGTCCCCCTCTTGACAGGGGCCACCCCCTACGAGCAGTACTTC	CSVVPLLTGATPYEQYF
-	TRBJ1-1	-	TRBV28	TGTGCCAGCAGTTTAGAAACAGCGGCTTTCTTT	CASSLETAAFF
-	TRBJ1-2	-	TRBV9	TGTGCCAGCAGCTTCCGACAGGACCTTAACTATGGCTACACCTTC	CASSFRQDLNYGYTF
TRBD2	TRBJ2-3	-	TRBV6-1	TGTGCCAGCAGTGAAGTCGGCAGGCGGGGGGCAGATACGCAGTATTTT	CASSEVGRRGADTQYF
-	TRBJ1-5	-	TRBV7-2	TGTGCCAGCAGCCCGCCAACTCAGCCCCAGCATTTT	CASSPPTQPQHF
-	TRBJ2-3	-	TRBV6-4	TGTGCCAGCAGTGAAATTGGGACCCATTCATCCGATACGCAGTATTTT	CASSEIGTHSSDTQYF